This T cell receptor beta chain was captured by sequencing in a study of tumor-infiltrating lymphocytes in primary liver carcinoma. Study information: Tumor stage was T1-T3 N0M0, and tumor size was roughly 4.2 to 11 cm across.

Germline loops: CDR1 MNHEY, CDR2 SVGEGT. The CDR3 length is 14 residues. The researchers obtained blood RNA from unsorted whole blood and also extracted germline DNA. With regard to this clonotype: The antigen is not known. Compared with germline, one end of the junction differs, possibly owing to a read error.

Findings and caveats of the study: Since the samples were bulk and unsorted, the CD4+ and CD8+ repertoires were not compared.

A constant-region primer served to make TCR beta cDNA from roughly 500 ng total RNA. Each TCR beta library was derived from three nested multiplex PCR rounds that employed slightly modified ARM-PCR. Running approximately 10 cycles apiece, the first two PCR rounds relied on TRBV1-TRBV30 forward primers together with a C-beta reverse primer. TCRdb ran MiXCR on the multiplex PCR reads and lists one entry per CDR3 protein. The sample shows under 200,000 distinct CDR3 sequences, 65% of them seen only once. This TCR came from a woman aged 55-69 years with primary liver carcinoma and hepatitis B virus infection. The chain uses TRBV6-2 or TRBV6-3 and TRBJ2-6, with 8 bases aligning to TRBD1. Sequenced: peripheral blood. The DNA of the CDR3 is TGTGCCAGCAGTGGACAGGGTGGGGCCAACATCCTGATTTTC. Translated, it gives CASSGQGGANILIF.